The next 28 T cell receptor beta chains were all read from a single sample in a study of tumor-infiltrating lymphocytes in primary liver carcinoma. The template, roughly 0.45 ug total RNA, yielded TCR beta cDNA made with a constant-region primer. Amplification in three nested multiplex PCR rounds with slightly modified ARM-PCR gave rise to TCR beta libraries. The first two PCR rounds used TRBV1-TRBV30 primers with a Cbeta primer, roughly 10 cycles each. TCRdb itself ran the multiplex PCR reads through MiXCR, one entry per CDR3 protein. The repertoire holds about 310,000 distinct CDR3 sequences, with around 50% as singletons. Both blood RNA, taken from unsorted whole blood, and germline DNA were extracted. Sample: peripheral blood. The receptors derive from a woman aged 25-40 years with primary liver carcinoma and hepatitis B virus infection.

The chain uses TRBV7-9 and TRBJ1-2, with D perhaps TRBD1 (5 bases). The CDR3 is made up of 16 amino acids. Germline V gene data show CDR1 as SEHNR and CDR2 as FQNEAQ (reference sequence). Trimming removed 1 base at V and 2 bases at J, with 14 bases between. CDR3 residues: CASSLVEPGTNYGYTF. In nucleotides, the CDR3 is TGTGCCAGCAGCTTAGTAGAGCCAGGGACGAACTATGGCTACACCTTC.

This clonotype came up many times. The chain recombines TRBV12-3 or TRBV12-4 with TRBJ1-4, with a tentative D call TRBD1 (5 bases). The CDR3 totals 15 residues. V gave up 3 bases and J gave up 5 bases, with 13 bases separating them. The CDR3 spells CASSLEGRENEKLFF. CDR3 in DNA: TGTGCCAGCAGTTTGGAAGGCAGGGAGAATGAAAAACTGTTTTTT.

J is TRBJ2-7 and V is TRBV6-5; TRBD1 matches at 7 bases. Trimming removed 2 bases from V and 6 bases from J; junction bases left unmatched: 7. The CDR3 has 14 amino acids. The germline gives CDR1 MNHEY, CDR2 SVGAGI. CDR3: CASSYAPDRVEQYF. CDR3 DNA sequence: TGTGCCAGCAGTTACGCCCCAGACAGGGTCGAGCAGTACTTC.

This clonotype was observed a handful of times. The rearrangement joins TRBV13 to TRBJ1-5; D gene ambiguous. There are 16 residues in the CDR3. Per the germline V gene, CDR1 is PRHDT and CDR2 is FYEKMQ (reference sequence). Trimming removed 2 bases from V and 4 bases from J, with 15 bases in between. The CDR3: CASSLRTHPPNQPQHF. The CDR3 DNA is TGTGCCAGCAGCTTAAGGACCCATCCCCCGAATCAGCCCCAGCATTTT.

Comment on this clonotype: A junction end diverges from the germline sequence, so it may reflect a read error. The J gene is TRBJ2-7, the V gene TRBV4-3, with D tentatively TRBD1 (5 bases). The CDR3 has 18 residues. The germline gives CDR1 LGHNA, CDR2 YSLEER. The CDR3 sequence is CASNQPLIEQGLAYEQYF. CDR3 DNA: TGCGCCAGCAACCAACCCCTGATAGAGCAGGGCTTGGCGTACGAGCAGTACTTC.

A word on this clonotype: A much larger clone sits a single nucleotide away, making a read error possible. The chain is built from TRBV28 and TRBJ2-7, with 9 bases that match TRBD2. CDR1 and CDR2 from the germline V gene are MDHEN and SYDVKM. The CDR3 spans 16 residues. CDR3 in DNA: TGTGCCGGCAGTCCCATCCTGGGCGGGGGGGTATACGAGCAGTACTTC. This gives the protein CAGSPILGGGVYEQYF.

This clonotype has a handful of counts. A much larger clone sits a single nucleotide away, making a read error possible. The rearrangement links TRBV6-6 to TRBJ1-1; maybe TRBD1 (5 bases). Trimming removed 6 bases from V and 1 base from J, with 9 bases in between. The CDR3 length is 13 residues. The germline gives CDR1 MNHNY, CDR2 SVGAGI (reference sequence). CDR3 DNA: TGTGCCAGCAGATACGGGGCGAACACTGAAGCTTTCTTT. This sequence encodes CASRYGANTEAFF.

The chain is built from TRBV12-3 or TRBV12-4 and TRBJ2-1; TRBD2 might be the D (5 bases). The CDR3 contains 15 residues. Trimming removed 3 bases from V and 14 bases from J, with 23 bases in between. CDR3 loop: CASSLETRRNVEEFF. The CDR3 nucleotides read TGTGCCAGCAGTTTGGAAACTAGGAGGAATGTCGAGGAGTTCTTC.

Worth noting for this clonotype: Sequence at one end of the junction differs from germline and may be a read error. The J gene is TRBJ2-1, the V gene TRBV4-2, with 10 nucleotides matching TRBD2. The CDR3 extends over 18 amino acids. The germline V gene encodes CDR1 LGHNA and CDR2 YNFKEQ. DNA for the CDR3: TGCGCCAGCAGCCGACAAGCCCTTCTAGCGGGAGCTTACAATGAGCGGTTCTTC. As protein: CASSRQALLAGAYNERFF.

Remarks on this clonotype: No conserved phenylalanine or tryptophan is present at the end of the CDR3, so a read error is the likely explanation. This chain joins TRBV5-5 and TRBJ2-7; 8 nucleotides match TRBD1. This CDR3 comprises 16 residues. Trimming removed 4 bases from V and 10 bases from J; junction bases left unmatched: 19. The germline gives CDR1 SGHKS, CDR2 YYEKEE (reference sequence). The CDR3 nucleotides are TGTGCCAGCAGCCTGACCGCCGGGACAGGCATCAGGGGACAGTACTTA. Translation gives CASSLTAGTGIRGQYL.

Comments on this clonotype: The junction differs from germline at one of its ends, possibly a read error. This chain joins TRBV11-2 and TRBJ2-1; a possible D gene is TRBD1 (6 bases). Germline V gives CDR1 SGHAT, CDR2 FQNNGV. This CDR3 is 14 amino acids long. CDR3 amino acids: CVSSGIGGPNEQFF. For the CDR3, the DNA is TGTGTCAGCAGCGGCATAGGGGGACCCAATGAGCAGTTCTTC.

The rearrangement links TRBV5-6 to TRBJ2-1; D is possibly TRBD2 (5 bases). The CDR3 consists of 14 residues. Per the germline V gene, CDR1 is SGHDT and CDR2 is YYEEEE. The V and J ends lost 0 bases and 9 bases respectively, with 13 bases between them. Here the CDR3 DNA reads TGTGCCAGCAGCTTGGGGTCTAGCTTCAGTGAGCAGTTCTTC. This encodes CASSLGSSFSEQFF.

This clonotype was recorded at least ten times. This sequence joins TRBV12-3 or TRBV12-4 and TRBJ1-2, with 9 bases matching TRBD1. After removal of 6 bases from V and 1 base from J, the junction contained 6 bases not matched to a gene. The CDR3 totals 15 residues. DNA for the CDR3: TGTGCCAGCAGCCCCGGACAGGGGCATAACTATGGCTACACCTTC. It encodes CASSPGQGHNYGYTF.

On this clonotype itself: A read error may account for a junction end that differs from germline. This chain links TRBV12-3 or TRBV12-4 with TRBJ2-2; TRBD1 aligns across 7 bases. This CDR3 has 15 residues. The CDR3 loop reads CTSSFPGQGVGELFF. As DNA, the CDR3 is TGTACCAGCAGTTTCCCGGGTCAGGGGGTCGGGGAGCTGTTTTTT.

The rearrangement uses TRBV6-1 and TRBJ2-3; 13 bases map to TRBD2. V lost 2 bases, J lost 6 bases, and 5 bases stayed unmatched. CDR3 length equals 16 residues. CDR1 is MNHNS and CDR2 is SASEGT in the germline V gene. CDR3 in amino acids: CASSESTSGRGDTQYF. CDR3 nucleotides: TGTGCCAGCAGTGAATCAACTAGCGGGAGGGGGGATACGCAGTATTTT.

V and J are TRBV6-5 and TRBJ2-1; TRBD2 matches at 7 bases. The CDR3 runs 15 residues. Germline values: CDR1 MNHEY, CDR2 SVGAGI. Germline trimming cut 3 bases from V and 6 bases from J; bases unmatched to any gene: 8. CDR3 sequence reads: CASSYREGVGNEQFF. The CDR3 DNA reads as TGTGCCAGCAGTTATAGGGAGGGAGTTGGCAATGAGCAGTTCTTC.

Many counts were recorded for this clonotype. This sequence joins TRBV6-5 and TRBJ1-3, with 7 positions matching TRBD1. The CDR3 is 15 amino acids. With 0 bases clipped from V and 1 base from J, the junction kept 0 bases outside the gene matches. Germline V gives CDR1 MNHEY, CDR2 SVGAGI. CDR3 nucleotides: TGTGCCAGCAGTTACTCGGGACAGTCTGGAAACACCATATATTTT. Amino acid sequence: CASSYSGQSGNTIYF.

This clonotype was detected once. This sequence joins TRBV30 and TRBJ1-2, with TRBD1 matching over 8 bases. This CDR3 has 13 residues. CDR1 and CDR2 from the germline V gene are GTSNPN and SVGIG (reference sequence). Trimming removed 4 bases from V and 2 bases from J; junction bases left unmatched: 3. As DNA, the CDR3 is TGTGCCTGGATCCGGACAGGGAACTATGGCTACACCTTC. Encoded protein: CAWIRTGNYGYTF. Together with reference TRBV30 and TRBJ1-2, the CDR3 gives the full variable domain: SQTIHQWPATLVQPVGSPLSLECTVEGTSNPNLYWYRQAAGRGLQLLFYSVGIGQISSEVPQNLSASRPQDRQFILSSKKLLLSDSGFYLCAWIRTGNYGYTFGSGTRLTVV.

V gene TRBV6-6 combines with J gene TRBJ2-3; the D gene is possibly TRBD2 (5 bases). The CDR3 extends over 15 amino acids. Per the germline V gene, CDR1 is MNHNY and CDR2 is SVGAGI (reference sequence). V was pared by 6 bases and J by 2 bases, with 15 bases between. The CDR3 spells CASRYEAATTDTQYF. The CDR3 DNA reads as TGTGCCAGCAGATACGAAGCGGCAACCACAGATACGCAGTATTTT.

This clonotype was seen only a few times. The V and J genes are TRBV6-5 and TRBJ2-2, with D hard to call. V dropped 8 bases and J dropped 6 bases, with 19 bases sitting between them. The length of the CDR3 is 15 residues. Germline-derived CDR1 and CDR2 are MNHEY and SVGAGI. The CDR3, as DNA: TGTGCCAGCGTGCTTGGTTCGGATGGCGCCGGGGAGCTGTTTTTT. Translating gives CASVLGSDGAGELFF.

The chain has TRBV12-3 or TRBV12-4 and TRBJ2-7; 10 bases are shared with TRBD2. V lost 3 bases to trimming and J lost 2 bases; unmatched junction nucleotides: 10. The CDR3 runs 17 residues. For the CDR3, the DNA is TGTGCCAGCAGTTTGGAGGCCCTAGCGGGAGTCACCTACGAGCAGTACTTC. It codes for CASSLEALAGVTYEQYF.

This chain connects TRBV7-8 to TRBJ2-5, with 10 bases fitting TRBD2. Germline CDR1 reads SGHVS; CDR2 reads FQNEAQ. The CDR3 extends over 17 amino acids. Trimming at V came to 7 bases and at J to 4 bases, leaving 15 bases not matched to a gene. The CDR3 nucleotides read TGTGCCAGCAACTCCCGAAGGGAACTAGCGGGACCAGAGACCCAGTACTTC. Translated, it gives CASNSRRELAGPETQYF.

This clonotype has more than one count but fewer than ten. The genes are TRBV7-8 and TRBJ2-3, with D perhaps matching TRBD1 (5 bases). Trimming shortened V by 2 bases and J by 4 bases, and 19 bases separated the two germline ends. Germline V gives CDR1 SGHVS, CDR2 FQNEAQ. The CDR3 length is 17 residues. CDR3 in DNA: TGTGCCAGCAGCTTATACTATGCGCAGGGTCTTCCAGATACGCAGTATTTT. This encodes CASSLYYAQGLPDTQYF.

This clonotype was detected many times. This chain connects TRBV29-1 to TRBJ2-1, with D unclear. The CDR3 extends over 12 amino acids. The ends were cut back, 4 bases at V and 10 bases at J, with 14 bases in the middle. The germline gives CDR1 SQVTM, CDR2 ANQGSEA. The CDR3 is CSVVRDQREQFF. In nucleotides, the CDR3 is TGCAGCGTTGTCAGAGACCAGAGGGAGCAGTTCTTC.

The rearrangement links TRBV4-1 to TRBJ1-2; no clear D. Between the trimmed V and J ends, which lost 0 bases and 4 bases, there was a span of 9 bases. The CDR3 totals 14 residues. Germline CDR1 reads MGHRA; CDR2 reads YSYEKL. The CDR3, as DNA: TGCGCCAGCAGCCAAGACGTGGTGTCCTATGGCTACACCTTC. Protein sequence: CASSQDVVSYGYTF.

As to this clonotype: A much larger clone is a single base away; this may be a read error. The V call is TRBV6-5, the J call TRBJ1-3; D is uncertain. The CDR3 has 11 residues. Trimming stripped 10 bases from V and 7 bases from J, with 11 bases between. Germline V gene sequence: CDR1 MNHEY, CDR2 SVGAGI. The CDR3 nucleotides read TGTGCCAACCAGTTCTATAACACCATATATTTT. This gives the protein CANQFYNTIYF.

The table lists this clonotype with a few counts. A read error is likely, as this CDR3 ends without the conserved phenylalanine or tryptophan. The chain employs TRBV4-1 and TRBJ1-5, with D possibly matching TRBD1 (5 bases). This CDR3 contains 13 residues. Germline assignment: CDR1 MGHRA and CDR2 YSYEKL. The V end lost 4 bases, the J end lost 1 base, and 5 bases lay between the germline ends. Written as DNA, the CDR3 is TGCGCCAGCAGCCGGGGGAGCAATCAGCCCCAGCATTCT. Translation: CASSRGSNQPQHS.

In the case of this clonotype: The conserved phenylalanine or tryptophan normally closing the CDR3 is absent here, so this likely arose from a read error. The chain has TRBV5-1 and TRBJ1-6; D not certain. The CDR3 spans 16 residues. Germline lookup yields CDR1 SGHRS and CDR2 YFSETQ. As DNA, the CDR3 is TGCACCAGCAGCTTCCAGACAAGGCGAGATAATTCACCCCTCCACTCT. Amino acids: CTSSFQTRRDNSPLHS.